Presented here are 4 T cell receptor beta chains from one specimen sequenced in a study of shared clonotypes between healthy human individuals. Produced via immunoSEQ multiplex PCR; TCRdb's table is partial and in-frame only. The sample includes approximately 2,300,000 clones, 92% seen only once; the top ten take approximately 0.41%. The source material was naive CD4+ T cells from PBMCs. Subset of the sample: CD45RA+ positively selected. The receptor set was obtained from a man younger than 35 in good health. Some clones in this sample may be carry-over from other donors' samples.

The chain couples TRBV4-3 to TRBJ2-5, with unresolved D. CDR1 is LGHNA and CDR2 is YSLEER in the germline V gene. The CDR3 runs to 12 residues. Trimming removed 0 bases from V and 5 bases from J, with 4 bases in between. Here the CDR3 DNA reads TGCGCCAGCAGCCAAGATCGGGAGACCCAGTACTTC. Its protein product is CASSQDRETQYF.

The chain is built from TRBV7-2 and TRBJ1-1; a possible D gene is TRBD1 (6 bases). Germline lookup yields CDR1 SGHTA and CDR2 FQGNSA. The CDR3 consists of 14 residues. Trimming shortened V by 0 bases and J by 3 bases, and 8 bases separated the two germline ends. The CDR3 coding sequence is TGTGCCAGCAGCTTAGCCGGACAGTACACTGAAGCTTTCTTT. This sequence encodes CASSLAGQYTEAFF.

CDR3 nucleotide sequence: TGTGCCAGCAGTGGACTGGACATACAGCAGTACTTC. Protein: CASSGLDIQQYF. J is TRBJ2-7 and V is TRBV2; a possible D gene is TRBD1 (5 bases). The V end lost 4 bases, the J end lost 8 bases, and 12 bases lay between the germline ends. Germline loops: CDR1 SNHLY, CDR2 FYNNEI. The CDR3 sequence is 12 residues long.

The CDR3 loop is CASSPEMTGYEQYF. As DNA, the CDR3 is TGTGCCAGCAGCCCGGAAATGACAGGCTACGAGCAGTACTTC. The chain couples TRBV5-4 to TRBJ2-7; perhaps TRBD1 as D (6 bases). Germline CDR1 is SGHNT and CDR2 is YYREEE (reference sequence). The V end was cut by 4 bases, the J end by 3 bases, with 14 bases between. This CDR3 spans 14 amino acids.